The 21 T cell receptor beta chains listed next were all sequenced from one sample in a study of T-cell reconstitution after alpha-beta-depleted transplantation in children. Unique molecular identifiers were incorporated when the TCRbeta library was constructed. MiXCR, run by TCRdb on the PCR reads, gives a single entry per CDR3 protein. The repertoire holds hundreds of thousands of distinct CDR3 sequences, with 10% to 15% as singletons. Specimen: PBMCs, mostly from graft donor cells, collected 360 days after TCRalphabeta/CD19-depleted stem cell transplant. These receptors were taken from a male patient under 18 who had a stem cell transplant for acute myeloid leukemia, so the T cells may come from the graft donor.

This clonotype was picked up many times. The chain employs TRBV9 and TRBJ2-2, with D possibly matching TRBD1 (5 bases). The CDR3 has 15 residues. In germline, CDR1 is SGDLS, CDR2 YYNGEE. The V gene lost 0 bases and the J gene lost 0 bases, with 6 bases spanning the gap. CDR3 in amino acids: CASSVGGANTGELFF. CDR3 in DNA: TGTGCCAGCAGCGTAGGGGGCGCGAACACCGGGGAGCTGTTTTTT.

This clonotype occurred many times. The chain uses TRBV28 and TRBJ2-5; D is ambiguous. Germline lookup yields CDR1 MDHEN and CDR2 SYDVKM. V was shortened by 6 bases and J by 0 bases, with 14 bases between the two germline ends. The CDR3 length is 15 residues. CDR3 protein: CASSLILRHQETQYF. CDR3 bases: TGTGCCAGCAGCCTAATTTTGAGGCACCAAGAGACCCAGTACTTC.

The V call is TRBV14, the J call TRBJ2-5, with D hard to call. CDR1 and CDR2 (germline): SGHDN, FVKESK. This CDR3 has 13 residues. V was pared by 4 bases and J by 7 bases, with 13 bases between. The CDR3 protein is CASSRISVGTQYF. CDR3 DNA sequence: TGTGCCAGCAGCCGAATCTCGGTGGGGACCCAGTACTTC. The whole variable domain, filled in from reference TRBV14 and TRBJ2-5, reads EAGVTQFPSHSVIEKGQTVTLRCDPISGHDNLYWYRRVMGKEIKFLLHFVKESKQDESGMPNNRFLAERTGGTYSTLKVQPAELEDSGVYFCASSRISVGTQYFGPGTRLLVL.

CDR3 DNA: TGTGCCACCAGCAGAGATCCTGTGGGAGCGAAGTATTTT. Its protein product is CATSRDPVGAKYF. The gene calls are TRBV15 and TRBJ2-3; possible D gene TRBD2, 5 bases. CDR1 LNHNV and CDR2 YYDKDF come from the germline V gene (reference sequence). V gave up 0 bases and J gave up 13 bases, with 14 bases separating them. This CDR3 has 13 residues.

The chain has TRBV4-2 and TRBJ2-7; 7 nucleotides align to TRBD2. The germline gives CDR1 LGHNA, CDR2 YNFKEQ. The CDR3 is 19 amino acids. The junction had 21 bases not matched to a gene; V was cut back by 0 bases and J by 7 bases. The DNA of the CDR3 is TGTGCCAGCAGCCAAGATAACGGCGCCCGGGCCAGCGGGATTGATGAGCAGTACTTC. Amino acids: CASSQDNGARASGIDEQYF.

This clonotype came up a few times. The rearrangement uses TRBV6-5 and TRBJ2-1, with 9 bases aligning to TRBD2. The germline gives CDR1 MNHEY, CDR2 SVGAGI. CDR3 length equals 15 residues. V dropped 0 bases and J dropped 9; count of bases not matched to a gene: 6. The CDR3 reads CASSYSVLAGFEQFF. The CDR3 DNA reads as TGTGCCAGCAGTTACTCGGTACTAGCGGGCTTTGAGCAGTTCTTC.

The table lists this clonotype with a few counts. J is TRBJ2-7 and V is TRBV11-2, with no clear D. The CDR3 contains 12 residues. V lost 8 bases, J lost 2 bases, and 10 bases lay in between. Germline V gives CDR1 SGHAT, CDR2 FQNNGV. CDR3 bases: TGTGCCAGCCTGAACGGTCCCTACGAGCAGTACTTC. It yields the protein CASLNGPYEQYF.

The J gene is TRBJ2-2, the V gene TRBV7-6; the match to TRBD1 covers 7 bases. Germline V CDR1 and CDR2: SGHVS, FNYEAQ. J lost 1 base, V lost 4 bases, and 6 bases had no gene match. This CDR3 has 16 amino acids. The CDR3 here is CASSSPTGKNTGELFF. CDR3 in DNA: TGTGCCAGCAGCTCCCCGACAGGGAAGAACACCGGGGAGCTGTTTTTT.

This chain connects TRBV10-3 to TRBJ2-1; TRBD1 might be the D (6 bases). Germline V lookup: CDR1 ENHRY, CDR2 SYGVKD. Trimming removed 0 bases from V and 7 bases from J, with 7 bases in between. CDR3 length: 13 amino acids. CDR3 coding DNA: TGTGCCATCAGTGAGTCTAGGGGGAATGAGCAGTTCTTC. This sequence encodes CAISESRGNEQFF.

CDR3 residues: CATRGPGQGNTEAFF. As DNA, the CDR3 is TGTGCCACCAGGGGGCCAGGACAAGGGAACACTGAAGCTTTCTTT. The rearrangement joins TRBV24-1 to TRBJ1-1; D might be TRBD1 (5 bases). V was pared by 7 bases and J by 1 base, with 15 bases between. The CDR3 contains 15 residues. Germline CDR1 reads KGHDR; CDR2 reads SFDVKD.

This clonotype appeared a few times. The chain recombines TRBV12-3 or TRBV12-4 with TRBJ2-7; TRBD2 matches at 8 bases. V lost 7 bases, J lost 2 bases, and 10 bases stayed unmatched. This CDR3 is built from 15 residues. The CDR3 DNA reads as TGTGCCAGCACCGTTCCGGGACTAGGTCCCTACGAGCAGTACTTC. Protein product: CASTVPGLGPYEQYF.

The chain is built from TRBV20-1 and TRBJ2-7; D unclear. V was cut by 0 bases and J by 3 bases, with 12 bases left in between. In germline, CDR1 is DFQATT, CDR2 SNEGSKA (reference sequence). The CDR3 is 14 amino acids. CDR3 nucleotides: TGCAGTGCTAGAGATGCGATCTCCGACTACGAGCAGTACTTC. It codes for CSARDAISDYEQYF.

Turning to this clonotype: Just one base apart from a much larger clone, this may be a read error. The DNA for the CDR3 is TGCAGTGCTACATTCGGCTGGGTGTTCGAAGAGCAGTTCTTC. It encodes CSATFGWVFEEQFF. This sequence joins TRBV20-1 and TRBJ2-1; no reliable D call. CDR3 length: 14 amino acids. V was cut by 4 bases and J by 10 bases, with 20 bases left in between. The germline CDR1 and CDR2 sequences are DFQATT and SNEGSKA (reference sequence).

The table lists this clonotype with many counts. The DNA of the CDR3 is TGCGCCAGCAGCCAAGATCGAGCAGGATCGTTGAACACTGAAGCTTTCTTT. It yields the protein CASSQDRAGSLNTEAFF. The rearrangement links TRBV4-3 to TRBJ1-1; D gene ambiguous. The CDR3 is made up of 17 amino acids. Trimming left V 0 bases short and J 0 bases short, with 14 bases between. Germline V gives CDR1 LGHNA, CDR2 YSLEER.

V and J are TRBV10-3 and TRBJ1-5; 7 bases agree with TRBD1. This CDR3 has 15 residues. J gave up 7 bases and V 3 bases, and 9 bases lay outside the gene matches. Germline V lookup: CDR1 ENHRY, CDR2 SYGVKD. CDR3 loop: CAISDGMPGGQPQHF. The CDR3 DNA reads TGTGCCATCAGTGACGGAATGCCAGGGGGGCAGCCCCAGCATTTT.

This sequence joins TRBV18 and TRBJ1-1, with 9 bases fitting TRBD1. The J segment lost 1 base and the V segment lost 3 bases, leaving 12 bases of the junction unmatched. Germline CDR1 KGHSH, CDR2 LQKENI. The CDR3 totals 18 residues. CDR3 loop: CASSPLKQGAGWNTEAFF. CDR3 nucleotide sequence: TGTGCCAGCTCACCCTTAAAACAGGGGGCTGGGTGGAACACTGAAGCTTTCTTT. The entire variable domain, with the rest obtained from reference TRBV18 and TRBJ1-1, is as follows: NAGVMQNPRHLVRRRGQEARLRCSPMKGHSHVYWYRQLPEEGLKFMVYLQKENIIDESGMPKERFSAEFPKEGPSILRIQQVVRGDSAAYFCASSPLKQGAGWNTEAFFGQGTRLTVV.

The V and J genes are TRBV7-2 and TRBJ2-3; 8 bases align to TRBD2. The CDR3 extends over 17 amino acids. Germline CDR1 is SGHTA and CDR2 is FQGNSA. Trimming at V came to 5 bases and at J to 1 base, leaving 11 bases not matched to a gene. The CDR3 here is CASSGFLGGGRTDTQYF. Here the CDR3 DNA reads TGTGCCAGCAGCGGTTTTCTCGGCGGGGGGCGCACAGATACGCAGTATTTT.

This clonotype was picked up many times. One end of the junction does not line up with germline, which may come from a read error. V and J are TRBV6-2 or TRBV6-3 and TRBJ1-5; 8 bases map to TRBD1. Germline CDR1 reads MNHEY; CDR2 reads SVGEGT. There are 14 residues in the CDR3. The CDR3 sequence is CASSYGQGGQPQHF. In DNA, the CDR3 is TGCGCCAGCAGTTACGGACAGGGAGGTCAGCCCCAGCATTTT.

In its sample, this clonotype was seen a few times. The chain recombines TRBV5-1 with TRBJ2-3; possible D gene TRBD2, 5 bases. Germline CDR1 is SGHRS and CDR2 is YFSETQ. V lost 4 bases and J lost 6, with 15 bases in between. The CDR3 spans 14 residues. Here the CDR3 reads CASSPYASRDTQYF. The CDR3 coding sequence is TGCGCCAGCAGCCCCTACGCTAGCCGCGATACGCAGTATTTT.

This sequence joins TRBV20-1 and TRBJ1-6; D gene uncertain. Trimming removed 6 bases from V and 10 bases from J, with 10 bases in between. CDR1 DFQATT and CDR2 SNEGSKA come from the germline V gene (reference sequence). This CDR3 region has 11 residues. The CDR3 bases are TGCAGTGCCCACATTGGGTCACCCCTCCACTTT. It yields the protein CSAHIGSPLHF.

The genes are TRBV6-5 and TRBJ1-4; no firm D call. The CDR3 length is 15 residues. V shed 1 base and J shed 8 bases, with 14 bases lying between them. Germline V lookup: CDR1 MNHEY, CDR2 SVGAGI. The CDR3 bases are TGTGCCAGCAGTTACTTCGGCCGCCCGCTGGAAAAACTGTTTTTT. Translation gives CASSYFGRPLEKLFF.